These T cell receptor beta chains were read from a single sample in a study of metastatic and nonmetastatic thyroid tumors. With MiXCR, TCRdb reprocessed the PCR reads. The repertoire consists of around 45,000 clones, with approximately 3% occurring once and the leading ten covering 9.5% to 10%. Sequencing was done on a sample of blood. The source of these receptors is a female donor with papillary thyroid cancer or a benign thyroid nodule (not recorded which). Some clones in this sample may be carry-over from other donors' samples. The CDR3 runs from the conserved cysteine through the conserved F or W. The order of the fields is CDR3 DNA, CDR3 protein, J gene, D gene, V gene, clone size. A D gene is named only where the DNA matches it firmly. Size values are once, few and many counts, or a class for expanded clones, and some rows have none.

cdr3_nt: TGTGCCAGCGGCGGAGGAGAAACAGATACGCAGTATTTT
cdr3_aa: CASGGGETDTQYF
j_call: TRBJ2-3
d_call: .
v_call: TRBV6-1
clone_size: .

cdr3_nt: TGCGCCAGCAGAACAGGGAGAGACGGCATTCAGTACTTC
cdr3_aa: CASRTGRDGIQYF
j_call: TRBJ2-4
d_call: .
v_call: TRBV5-1
clone_size: .

cdr3_nt: TGTGCCAGCAGTTTTAATGGTGGCACAGATACGCAGTATTTT
cdr3_aa: CASSFNGGTDTQYF
j_call: TRBJ2-3
d_call: .
v_call: TRBV6-4
clone_size: few

cdr3_nt: TGTGCCATCAGTGTTGAGGGCGGAGGACAAGAGACCCAGTACTTC
cdr3_aa: CAISVEGGGQETQYF
j_call: TRBJ2-5
d_call: .
v_call: TRBV10-3
clone_size: many

cdr3_nt: TGTGCCAGCAGGAGGACCCTCACTGGCGAGGGGATCTACGAGCAGTACTTC
cdr3_aa: CASRRTLTGEGIYEQYF
j_call: TRBJ2-7
d_call: .
v_call: TRBV28
clone_size: many

cdr3_nt: TGTGCCAGCAGTTTACAATTGGAGGGCTACACCTTC
cdr3_aa: CASSLQLEGYTF
j_call: TRBJ1-2
d_call: .
v_call: TRBV12-3/TRBV12-4
clone_size: few

cdr3_nt: TGTGCCAGCAGCTTAGGCCAGCTCCTGGGGACCGGGGAGCTGTTTTTT
cdr3_aa: CASSLGQLLGTGELFF
j_call: TRBJ2-2
d_call: .
v_call: TRBV11-2
clone_size: few

cdr3_nt: TGCAGTGCTAGAGATATGATGGGGACCTGGGAGCTGTTTTTT
cdr3_aa: CSARDMMGTWELFF
j_call: TRBJ2-2
d_call: .
v_call: TRBV20-1
clone_size: .

cdr3_nt: TGTGCCAGCAGTTTAAGGGGGGGACAGTTCTCAACCTACGAGCAGTACTTC
cdr3_aa: CASSLRGGQFSTYEQYF
j_call: TRBJ2-7
d_call: .
v_call: TRBV12-3/TRBV12-4
clone_size: many

cdr3_nt: TGCAGTGCTAGCCTCAGCGGCCGAAGCTTGAACACTGAAGCTTTCTTT
cdr3_aa: CSASLSGRSLNTEAFF
j_call: TRBJ1-1
d_call: .
v_call: TRBV20-1
clone_size: many

cdr3_nt: TGTGCCAGCTCACCGGGCGGGAGAAGCTCCTACGAGCAGTACTTC
cdr3_aa: CASSPGGRSSYEQYF
j_call: TRBJ2-7
d_call: TRBD2
v_call: TRBV18
clone_size: many

cdr3_nt: TGTGCCAGCAGTGACAGGGCGGGAAACATTCAGTACTTC
cdr3_aa: CASSDRAGNIQYF
j_call: TRBJ2-4
d_call: .
v_call: TRBV2
clone_size: many

cdr3_nt: TGTGCCAGCAGTGAACGAGGGGTGATTGATGGCTACACCTTC
cdr3_aa: CASSERGVIDGYTF
j_call: TRBJ1-2
d_call: .
v_call: TRBV6-1
clone_size: few

cdr3_nt: TGTGCCAGCAGCTCCCGGACAGTAAGCACCATATATTTT
cdr3_aa: CASSSRTVSTIYF
j_call: TRBJ1-3
d_call: .
v_call: TRBV7-8
clone_size: many

cdr3_nt: TGTGCCAGTAGTATAGCGCGAAGCTCCTACAATGAGCAGTTCTTC
cdr3_aa: CASSIARSSYNEQFF
j_call: TRBJ2-1
d_call: .
v_call: TRBV19
clone_size: medium-sized

cdr3_nt: TGTGCCAGCAGTCCTAACAATGAGCAGTTCTTC
cdr3_aa: CASSPNNEQFF
j_call: TRBJ2-1
d_call: .
v_call: TRBV6-1
clone_size: .

cdr3_nt: TGTGCCAGCAGCCGGGGGGGGGACGGCTACACCTTC
cdr3_aa: CASSRGGDGYTF
j_call: TRBJ1-2
d_call: .
v_call: TRBV7-2
clone_size: few

cdr3_nt: TGTGCCAGTAAACCGGGACAGGTAATGAGTCAGCCCCAGCATTTT
cdr3_aa: CASKPGQVMSQPQHF
j_call: TRBJ1-5
d_call: TRBD1
v_call: TRBV7-9
clone_size: .

cdr3_nt: TGTGCCACCCTCAAAGGGGAGTCTTACAATGAGCAGTTCTTC
cdr3_aa: CATLKGESYNEQFF
j_call: TRBJ2-1
d_call: .
v_call: TRBV28
clone_size: many

cdr3_nt: TGTGCCAGCAGCACCGGGACAGGGGCAAACTCCTACAATGAGCAGTTCTTC
cdr3_aa: CASSTGTGANSYNEQFF
j_call: TRBJ2-1
d_call: TRBD1
v_call: TRBV7-2
clone_size: .

cdr3_nt: TGTGCCAGCAGCCACCGACAGGGGGCAGCCAACGTCCTGACTTTC
cdr3_aa: CASSHRQGAANVLTF
j_call: TRBJ2-6
d_call: TRBD1
v_call: TRBV7-2
clone_size: many

cdr3_nt: TGTGCCAGCACCCCAGGAAATTATGGCTACACCTTC
cdr3_aa: CASTPGNYGYTF
j_call: TRBJ1-2
d_call: .
v_call: TRBV2
clone_size: many

cdr3_nt: TGTGCCAGCATGGGAGGGAATACCTACGAGCAGTACTTC
cdr3_aa: CASMGGNTYEQYF
j_call: TRBJ2-7
d_call: TRBD2
v_call: TRBV6-1
clone_size: many

cdr3_nt: TGTGCCAGCAGTCCCGGGGTTGGGATAGGTAATGAGCAGTTCTTC
cdr3_aa: CASSPGVGIGNEQFF
j_call: TRBJ2-1
d_call: .
v_call: TRBV7-8
clone_size: many

cdr3_nt: TGTGCTAGTGGTCTAACAGGGGCAGATACGCAGTATTTT
cdr3_aa: CASGLTGADTQYF
j_call: TRBJ2-3
d_call: TRBD1
v_call: TRBV12-5
clone_size: few

cdr3_nt: TGTGCCTGGAACTACGGGACAGGGGGCACCGGGGAGCTGTTTTTT
cdr3_aa: CAWNYGTGGTGELFF
j_call: TRBJ2-2
d_call: TRBD1
v_call: TRBV30
clone_size: many

cdr3_nt: TGCGCCAGCAGCTTCGGGGGGGCCTCAGATGAGCAGTTCTTC
cdr3_aa: CASSFGGASDEQFF
j_call: TRBJ2-1
d_call: TRBD2
v_call: TRBV5-1
clone_size: .

cdr3_nt: TGTGCCAGCAGCTCGAACACAGGCTCTGGAAACACCATATATTTT
cdr3_aa: CASSSNTGSGNTIYF
j_call: TRBJ1-3
d_call: .
v_call: TRBV5-5
clone_size: .

cdr3_nt: TGCAGTGCATGGACACCGAACACCGGGGAGCTGTTTTTT
cdr3_aa: CSAWTPNTGELFF
j_call: TRBJ2-2
d_call: .
v_call: TRBV20-1
clone_size: .

cdr3_nt: TGTGCCAGCAGTTACGGGGGGCTAGGGGAGACCCAGTACTTC
cdr3_aa: CASSYGGLGETQYF
j_call: TRBJ2-5
d_call: .
v_call: TRBV6-5
clone_size: many

cdr3_nt: TGCGCCAGCAGCTTAGGCAGGCTCTTTTACACTGAAGCTTTCTTT
cdr3_aa: CASSLGRLFYTEAFF
j_call: TRBJ1-1
d_call: .
v_call: TRBV5-1
clone_size: few

cdr3_nt: TGTGCCAGTAGTATTAGCGGGTGGGGAACAGATACGCAGTATTTT
cdr3_aa: CASSISGWGTDTQYF
j_call: TRBJ2-3
d_call: TRBD2
v_call: TRBV19
clone_size: many

cdr3_nt: TGTGCCTGGGAGACAGGGTTGGCTGGAAACACCATATATTTT
cdr3_aa: CAWETGLAGNTIYF
j_call: TRBJ1-3
d_call: TRBD1
v_call: TRBV30
clone_size: few

cdr3_nt: TGTGCCAGCAGTTACTCGGAGGGAGGGAAGCCCCAGCATTTT
cdr3_aa: CASSYSEGGKPQHF
j_call: TRBJ1-5
d_call: .
v_call: TRBV6-5
clone_size: many

cdr3_nt: TGTGCCAGCAGTGTTTTTAGCGGGGGGGCCTACAATGAGCAGTTCTTC
cdr3_aa: CASSVFSGGAYNEQFF
j_call: TRBJ2-1
d_call: TRBD2
v_call: TRBV6-1
clone_size: many

cdr3_nt: TGTGCCAGCAGTGAATTAGGGGGACAGGCAAACACCGGGGAGCTGTTTTTT
cdr3_aa: CASSELGGQANTGELFF
j_call: TRBJ2-2
d_call: TRBD1
v_call: TRBV6-1
clone_size: .

cdr3_nt: TGTGCCAGCAGTTACAAGAGCACCATATATTTT
cdr3_aa: CASSYKSTIYF
j_call: TRBJ1-3
d_call: .
v_call: TRBV6-1
clone_size: many

cdr3_nt: TGCAGTGCTAAGGAAGTGAATCAGCCCCAGCATTTT
cdr3_aa: CSAKEVNQPQHF
j_call: TRBJ1-5
d_call: .
v_call: TRBV20-1
clone_size: many

cdr3_nt: TGTGCCAGTAGTACCCCGTCGGAGAACACTGAAGCTTTCTTT
cdr3_aa: CASSTPSENTEAFF
j_call: TRBJ1-1
d_call: .
v_call: TRBV19
clone_size: many

cdr3_nt: TGCGCCAGCAGCTTGGATCAGGGGGGCACCAGTGGCTACACCTTC
cdr3_aa: CASSLDQGGTSGYTF
j_call: TRBJ1-2
d_call: TRBD1
v_call: TRBV5-1
clone_size: .

cdr3_nt: TGCAGTGCTTCTGACCAAAGGACAGGGGGTTACGAGCAGTACTTC
cdr3_aa: CSASDQRTGGYEQYF
j_call: TRBJ2-7
d_call: TRBD1
v_call: TRBV20-1
clone_size: .

cdr3_nt: TGTGCTAGTGGCTCCTCTATGGGCAGCTCTGGAAACACCATATATTTT
cdr3_aa: CASGSSMGSSGNTIYF
j_call: TRBJ1-3
d_call: .
v_call: TRBV12-5
clone_size: .

cdr3_nt: TGCAGTGCCACCATTACCGGGGCGAGCAATCAGCCCCAGCATTTT
cdr3_aa: CSATITGASNQPQHF
j_call: TRBJ1-5
d_call: .
v_call: TRBV20-1
clone_size: .

cdr3_nt: TGTGCCAGCAGCTTTTCTAGCGTTAATACGAACACCGGGGAGCTGTTTTTT
cdr3_aa: CASSFSSVNTNTGELFF
j_call: TRBJ2-2
d_call: .
v_call: TRBV7-6
clone_size: many

cdr3_nt: TGTGCTAGTGGTTTGCCACCCGCTAGCGGAGGGGGTACAGATACGCAGTATTTT
cdr3_aa: CASGLPPASGGGTDTQYF
j_call: TRBJ2-3
d_call: .
v_call: TRBV12-5
clone_size: many

cdr3_nt: TGCGCCAGCAGCCAAGAGTGGGGCAGGGCGCTTGAAAAACTGTTTTTT
cdr3_aa: CASSQEWGRALEKLFF
j_call: TRBJ1-4
d_call: .
v_call: TRBV4-1
clone_size: medium-sized

cdr3_nt: TGCAGTGCTAGAGCCGCGACACGCACTGAAGCTTTCTTT
cdr3_aa: CSARAATRTEAFF
j_call: TRBJ1-1
d_call: .
v_call: TRBV20-1
clone_size: medium-sized

cdr3_nt: TGTGCCAGCAGTGAGAGCGGTTCTGGGGCCAACGTCCTGACTTTC
cdr3_aa: CASSESGSGANVLTF
j_call: TRBJ2-6
d_call: .
v_call: TRBV6-1
clone_size: .